The clone carrying this TCR beta chain was observed at least ten times. Its cognate antigen is unknown. Expressed TCRB transcripts were sequenced because the entire RNA isolate underwent reverse transcription. Measured with immunoSEQ multiplex PCR; TCRdb has only the in-frame clones, and not every one. The sample lists some 150,000 clones, about 13% occurring once. The data were taken from a study of beta chain features in type 1 diabetes. Study as a whole: The study examined about 100,000,000 sorted cells across all samples.

This CDR3 spans 13 amino acids. CDR1 is SGHRS and CDR2 is YFSETQ in the germline V gene. Trimming took off 0 bases at V and 0 bases at J, with 4 bases between the two ends. Study-wide findings and caveats: Shorter TCRB CDR3s, moderately but significantly so, marked every one of the four CD4+ subsets in Type 1 diabetes patients.

The TCR was taken from a man between 18 and 29 years old with type 1 diabetes. The V and J genes are TRBV5-1 and TRBJ2-7; D gene ambiguous. The sample taken for sequencing was central memory CD4+ T cells from blood. The CDR3 here is CASSLDNSYEQYF. The DNA of the CDR3 is TGCGCCAGCAGCTTGGACAACTCCTACGAGCAGTACTTC.